The present TCR beta chain was sequenced within a study of T cell responses to AZD1222 COVID-19 vaccine. Study results and caveats: Unmutated regions of variants are reportedly targeted by nearly half of spike-specific TCRs. Clonal diversity was possibly underestimated; the donors were predominantly white British and more often female. Vaccination with two AZD1222 doses was followed by a rise in Spike-specific TCR breadth and depth.

The V gene's germline CDR1 is LGHDT and CDR2 YNNKEL (reference sequence). Losses at the gene ends were 0 bases for V and 6 bases for J; bases not matched to a gene: 2. The CDR3 contains 15 residues. Some clones are missing from TCRdb's copy, which holds only in-frame ones; the method was immunoSEQ multiplex PCR. The repertoire holds roughly 150,000 clones, approximately 83% seen once, with 8% in the top ten. In regard to this clone: Antigen: not known.

The starting material was peripheral blood, obtained on day 0 of AZD1222 vaccination. The TCR comes from an adult in good health. This chain links TRBV3-1 (or the pseudogene TRBV3-2) with TRBJ1-5; 10 bases fit TRBD1. Here the CDR3 reads CASSQEGDRGQPQHF. The CDR3 DNA follows: TGTGCCAGCAGCCAAGAAGGGGACAGGGGTCAGCCCCAGCATTTT.